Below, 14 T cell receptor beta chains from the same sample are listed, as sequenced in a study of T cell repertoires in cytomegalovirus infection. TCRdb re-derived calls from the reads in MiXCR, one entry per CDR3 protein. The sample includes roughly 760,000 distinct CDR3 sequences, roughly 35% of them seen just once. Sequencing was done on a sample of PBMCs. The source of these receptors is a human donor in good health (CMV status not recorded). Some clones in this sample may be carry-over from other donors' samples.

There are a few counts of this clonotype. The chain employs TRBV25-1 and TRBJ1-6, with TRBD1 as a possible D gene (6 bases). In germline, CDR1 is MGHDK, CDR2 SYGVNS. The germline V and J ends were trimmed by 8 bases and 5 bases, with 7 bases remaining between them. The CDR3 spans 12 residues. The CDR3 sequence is CASGQNNSPLHF. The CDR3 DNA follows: TGTGCCAGCGGACAGAATAATTCACCCCTCCACTTT. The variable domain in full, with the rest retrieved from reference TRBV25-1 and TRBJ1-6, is EADIYQTPRYLVIGTGKKITLECSQTMGHDKMYWYQQDPGMELHLIHYSYGVNSTEKGDLSSESTVSRIRTEHFPLTLESARPSHTSQYLCASGQNNSPLHFGNGTRLTVT.

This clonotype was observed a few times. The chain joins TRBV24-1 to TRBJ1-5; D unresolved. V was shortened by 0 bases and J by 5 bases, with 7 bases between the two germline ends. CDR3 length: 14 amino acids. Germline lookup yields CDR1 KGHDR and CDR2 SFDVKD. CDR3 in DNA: TGTGCCACCAGTGATTTGCTGTCGGATCAGCCCCAGCATTTT. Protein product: CATSDLLSDQPQHF.

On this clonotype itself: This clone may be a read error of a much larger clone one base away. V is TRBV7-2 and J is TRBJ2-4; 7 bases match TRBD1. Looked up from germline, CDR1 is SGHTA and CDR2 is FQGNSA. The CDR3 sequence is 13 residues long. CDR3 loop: CASNPRGGQNQCF. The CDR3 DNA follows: TGTGCCAGCAACCCCCGAGGGGGACAGAATCAGTGCTTC.

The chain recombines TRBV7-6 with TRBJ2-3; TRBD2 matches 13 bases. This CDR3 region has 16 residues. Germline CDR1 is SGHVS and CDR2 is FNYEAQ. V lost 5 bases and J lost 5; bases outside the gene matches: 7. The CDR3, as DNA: TGTGCCAGCAGCGCCGATGGACTAGCGGGGGTAGATACGCAGTATTTT. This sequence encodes CASSADGLAGVDTQYF. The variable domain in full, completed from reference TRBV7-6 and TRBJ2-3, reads GAGVSQSPRYKVTKRGQDVALRCDPISGHVSLYWYRQALGQGPEFLTYFNYEAQQDKSGLPNDRFSAERPEGSISTLTIQRTEQRDSAMYRCASSADGLAGVDTQYFGPGTRLTVL.

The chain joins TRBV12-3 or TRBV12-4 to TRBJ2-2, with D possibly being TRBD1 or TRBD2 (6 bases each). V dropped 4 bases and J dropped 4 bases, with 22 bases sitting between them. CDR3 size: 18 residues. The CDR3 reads CASSSEGGFGGPTGELFF. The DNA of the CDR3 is TGTGCCAGCAGTTCGGAGGGGGGTTTTGGGGGCCCCACCGGGGAGCTGTTTTTT.

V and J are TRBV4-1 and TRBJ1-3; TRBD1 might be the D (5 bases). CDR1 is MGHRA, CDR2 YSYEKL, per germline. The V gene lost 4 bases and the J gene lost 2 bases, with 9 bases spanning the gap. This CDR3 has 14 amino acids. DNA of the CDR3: TGCGCCAGCAGCCGGGGGGAAACTGGAAACACCATATATTTT. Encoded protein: CASSRGETGNTIYF.

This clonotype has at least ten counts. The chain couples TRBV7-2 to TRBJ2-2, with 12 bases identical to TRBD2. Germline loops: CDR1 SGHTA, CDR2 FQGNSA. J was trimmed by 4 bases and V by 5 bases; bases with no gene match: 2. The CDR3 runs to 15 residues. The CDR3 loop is CASSRTSGTTGELFF. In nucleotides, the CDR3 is TGTGCCAGCAGCCGGACTAGCGGGACCACCGGGGAGCTGTTTTTT.

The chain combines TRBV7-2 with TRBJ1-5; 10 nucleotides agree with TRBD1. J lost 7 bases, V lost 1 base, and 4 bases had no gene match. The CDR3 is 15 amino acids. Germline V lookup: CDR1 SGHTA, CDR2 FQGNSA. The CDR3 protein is CASSLVGQGSQPQHF. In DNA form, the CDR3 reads TGTGCCAGCAGCTTAGTGGGACAGGGGTCCCAGCCCCAGCATTTT.

The CDR3 bases are TGTGCCAGCAGTTTATTGACAGGGGGGGACACCGGGGAGCTGTTTTTT. Translating gives CASSLLTGGDTGELFF. This rearrangement joins TRBV28 to TRBJ2-2; 9 nucleotides align to TRBD1. V lost 1 base and J lost 3; bases outside the gene matches: 3. This CDR3 comprises 16 residues. CDR1 and CDR2 (germline): MDHEN, SYDVKM.

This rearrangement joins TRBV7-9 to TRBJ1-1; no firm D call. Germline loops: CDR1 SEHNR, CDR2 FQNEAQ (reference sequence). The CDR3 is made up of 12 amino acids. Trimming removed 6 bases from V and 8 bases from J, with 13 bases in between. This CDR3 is CASSIRTDEAFF. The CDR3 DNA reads TGTGCCAGCAGTATCCGGACGGACGAAGCTTTCTTT.

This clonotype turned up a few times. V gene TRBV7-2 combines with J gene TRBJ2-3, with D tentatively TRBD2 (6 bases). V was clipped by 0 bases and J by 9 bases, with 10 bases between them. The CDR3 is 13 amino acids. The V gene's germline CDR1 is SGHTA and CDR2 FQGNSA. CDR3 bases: TGTGCCAGCAGCTTAGCGTGGGGGGACACGCAGTATTTT. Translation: CASSLAWGDTQYF.

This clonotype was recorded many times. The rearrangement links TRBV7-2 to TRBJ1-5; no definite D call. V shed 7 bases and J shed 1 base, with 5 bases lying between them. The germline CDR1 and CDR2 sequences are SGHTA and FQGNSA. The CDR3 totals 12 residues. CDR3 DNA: TGTGCCAGCAAAGGGAGCAATCAGCCCCAGCATTTT. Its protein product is CASKGSNQPQHF. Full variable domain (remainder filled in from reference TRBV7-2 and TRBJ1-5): GAGVSQSPSNKVTEKGKDVELRCDPISGHTALYWYRQSLGQGLEFLIYFQGNSAPDKSGLPSDRFSAERTGGSVSTLTIQRTQQEDSAVYLCASKGSNQPQHFGDGTRLSIL.

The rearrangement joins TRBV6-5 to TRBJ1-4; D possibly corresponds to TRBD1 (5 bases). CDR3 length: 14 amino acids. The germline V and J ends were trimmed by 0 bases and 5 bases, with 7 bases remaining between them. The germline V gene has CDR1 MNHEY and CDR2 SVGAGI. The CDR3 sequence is CASSYSGDNEKLFF. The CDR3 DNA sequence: TGTGCCAGCAGTTACTCAGGGGACAATGAAAAACTGTTTTTT.

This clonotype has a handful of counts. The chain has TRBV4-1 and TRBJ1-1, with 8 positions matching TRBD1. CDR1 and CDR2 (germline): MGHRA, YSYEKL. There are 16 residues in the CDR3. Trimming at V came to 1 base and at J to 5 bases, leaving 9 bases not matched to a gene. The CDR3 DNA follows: TGCGCCAGCAGCCAAGGGTCTCAGGGGGCGCGAACTGAAGCTTTCTTT. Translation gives CASSQGSQGARTEAFF.